What follows are 2 T cell receptor beta chains derived from one specimen sequenced in a study of regulatory T cells in long-lasting Graves disease. In building TCR beta libraries, iRepertoire HTBI primers were used together with Arm-PCR of CDR3 regions. Each CDR3 protein gets one entry after TCRdb re-called the multiplex PCR reads with MiXCR. The data contain about 470,000 distinct CDR3 sequences, about 15% of them seen just once; the ten biggest clones take up over 15%. Noted time point: newly diagnosed GD, antithyroid drugs for less than 3 months. After RNA was extracted from PBMCs, the TCR library was made from it. A further study also used this sample, focusing on T cells in Graves' hyperthyroidism and ophthalmopathy.

The source was peripheral blood mononuclear cells (PBMCs), collected at new diagnosis, from a patient treated with antithyroid drugs. These receptor sequences come from a woman in her 30s with Graves disease.

The chain recombines TRBV7-9 with TRBJ2-7; TRBD2 is a possible D gene (5 bases). Per the germline V gene, CDR1 is SEHNR and CDR2 is FQNEAQ (reference sequence). Trimming pared 4 bases from V and 3 bases from J, leaving 16 bases between. The CDR3 sequence is 15 residues long. DNA of the CDR3: TGTGCCAGCAGCTGGCTAACGGGAAGGAACTACGAGCAGTACTTC. Protein product: CASSWLTGRNYEQYF.

In regard to this clonotype: Since a much larger clone is just one base distant, this may be a read error. The chain has TRBV30 and TRBJ2-7, with a weak D call TRBD2 (5 bases). The CDR3 length is 13 residues. CDR1 is GTSNPN and CDR2 is SVGIG in the germline V gene (reference sequence). V lost 2 bases to trimming and J lost 7 bases, with 15 bases between them. CDR3 region: CAWSSTRYNEQYF. CDR3 DNA sequence: TGTGCCTGGAGTTCAACTAGGTACAATGAGCAGTACTTC.